This T cell receptor (beta chain) appears in the sequencing data of a study of Ad26.COV2.S vaccination and SARS-CoV-2 variants. The CDR3 is 16 amino acids. Germline CDR1 and CDR2: SGHRS and YFSETQ. V was clipped by 2 bases and J by 2 bases; unmatched bases: 6. The treatment here: over 15 received Ad26.COV2.S at low or high dose, single or two shots; roughly five received placebo; per-sample allocation not given. Collection of the samples took place on day 63 after the first injection of vaccine or placebo. Produced via immunoSEQ multiplex PCR; TCRdb's table is partial and in-frame only. This table has hundreds of thousands of clones, around nine tenths appearing once.

Source: peripheral blood, taken in a trial of Ad26.COV2.S vaccine versus placebo. This clonotype originated in a person aged 18 to 65 who received the Ad26.COV2.S COVID-19 vaccine or a placebo. This sequence joins TRBV5-1 and TRBJ2-2; TRBD1 aligns across 7 bases. The CDR3 is CASSFRTGSNTGELFF. As DNA, the CDR3 is TGCGCCAGCAGCTTTCGGACAGGTTCTAACACCGGGGAGCTGTTTTTT.